The T cell receptor beta chain described here comes from a study of T cells after yellow fever vaccination (dated by TCRdb to about 2019). Looking at the study overall: The SMART-Seq v4 Ultra Low Input RNA kit was used to prepare libraries from fractions with low cell numbers. To follow T-cell clones before and after primary and booster YFV17D yellow fever vaccination, bulk TCR alpha and beta repertoires were sequenced over time. Two healthy male donors, one aged 18 to 30 and one aged 30 to 39 years, were included in the cohort. Blood was collected at multiple timepoints before and after primary and secondary immunization, and bulk PBMC replicates and cell subsets were isolated.

V and J lose 7 bases and 1 base, and a span of 13 bases separates them. CDR1 and CDR2, looked up from the germline V gene, are MNHNS and SASEGT. The CDR3 runs 14 amino acids, cysteine and phenylalanine included. Of the read, only the CDR3 DNA is kept; its 42 bases are in frame from base 1. This clonotype was counted between two and nine times. Its antigen is not yet known. Per-nucleotide qualities are absent, and no much larger clonotype sits a single base away. TCR cDNA was synthesized by 5'RACE template switching, through which a universal primer site and unique molecular identifiers were introduced. Priming of cDNA synthesis was performed from both the TCR alpha and TCR beta constant segments. Libraries were amplified in two PCR steps, with sample barcodes and sequencing adapters added in the second step. Sequencing of libraries was performed on Illumina HiSeq 2500 (2x100 bp) or NovaSeq (2x150 bp). Turning to the authors' computational methods: MIGEC was used to demultiplex reads and collapse the reads into UMI consensus sequences, and MiXCR was used for V(D)J alignment. Vaccine-responding clonotypes were identified with edgeR using replicate PBMC samples, with FDR below 0.01 and a log2 fold change above 5 up to day 15 being required. CD4 or CD8 identity was assigned to each bulk clonotype according to whether the clonotype was present at higher abundance in the sequenced CD4 repertoire or the sequenced CD8 repertoire. The public sequencing data were trimmed at Q25 with fastp and processed into clonotypes with MiXCR by TCRdb, which kept only in-frame beta chains. Identical CDR3 proteins give one entry, which carries the most common genes and DNA. Here the V and J calls rest on TCRdb's processing, not on the authors' analysis. The sample records 350,000 or so distinct CDR3 sequences, roughly 8.3% of which are singletons. Together, the top ten hold approximately 18% of the sample.

The sample's treatment or condition label is to be understood as: live attenuated yellow fever vaccine strain. At each blood-draw timepoint, two biological replicates of bulk PBMCs were collected. PBMCs were isolated from peripheral blood using a standard Ficoll-Paque protocol. TriZol was used to extract RNA from bulk PBMCs, CD4 and CD8 fractions, and dextramer-positive and dextramer-negative fractions. Results and caveats for the whole study, not just this receptor: Because only two donors were included in the study, the extent to which the findings can be generalized is limited. The secondary T-cell response was weaker than the primary response but faster, peaking on day 5 instead of day 15. After the booster, most clones that had expanded after primary vaccination were detected again (around 97% of CD4 and roughly nine tenths of CD8), suggesting broad maintenance of memory. A small fraction of clonotypes showed up in both the CD4 and CD8 compartments, probably as a result of convergent recombination. Computational filtering was needed because FACS-sorted repertoires could contain abundant contaminating clonotypes from the bulk population.

The receptor chain draws on TRBV6-1 and TRBJ1-1; there is no confident call for the D gene. The starting material was PBMCs, obtained about 49 days after the first yellow fever vaccination. The sequence derives from a man aged 18 to 29 who received the YFV17D yellow fever vaccine. The CDR3 protein is CASNYGSENTEAFF. The DNA sequence is TGTGCCAGCAACTACGGGTCCGAGAACACTGAAGCTTTCTTT.